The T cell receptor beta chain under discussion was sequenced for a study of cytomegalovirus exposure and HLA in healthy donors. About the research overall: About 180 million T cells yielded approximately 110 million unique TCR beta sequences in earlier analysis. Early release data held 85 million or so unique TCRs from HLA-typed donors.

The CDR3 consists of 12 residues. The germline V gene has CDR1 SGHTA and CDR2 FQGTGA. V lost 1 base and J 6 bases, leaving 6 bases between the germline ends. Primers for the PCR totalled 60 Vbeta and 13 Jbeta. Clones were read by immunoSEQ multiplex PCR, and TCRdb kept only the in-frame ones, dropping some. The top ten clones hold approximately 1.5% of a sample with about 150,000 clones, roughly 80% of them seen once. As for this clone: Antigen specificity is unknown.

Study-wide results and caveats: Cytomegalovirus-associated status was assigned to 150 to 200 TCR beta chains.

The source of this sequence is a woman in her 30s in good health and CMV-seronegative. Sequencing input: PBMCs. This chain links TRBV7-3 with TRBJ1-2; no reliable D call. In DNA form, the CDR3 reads TGTGCCAGCAGCTTAAACGGGAATGGCTACACCTTC. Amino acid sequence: CASSLNGNGYTF.